These 14 T cell receptor beta chains came from one sample sequenced in a study of T cells after yellow fever vaccination. TCRdb re-analysed the 5' RACE reads in MiXCR, keeping a single row per CDR3 protein. The sample includes a few hundred thousand distinct CDR3 sequences, 15% to 20% of them seen just once. This specimen consisted of PBMCs, obtained before the yellow fever booster vaccination. All receptors come from a young man who received the YFV17D yellow fever vaccine.

The chain combines TRBV11-2 with TRBJ2-1; the D is unclear. There are 13 residues in the CDR3. Between the trimmed V and J ends, which lost 5 bases and 7 bases, there was a span of 12 bases. The germline V gene encodes CDR1 SGHAT and CDR2 FQNNGV. The CDR3 sequence: CASSPNEGNEQFF. CDR3 nucleotide sequence: TGTGCCAGCAGCCCGAACGAAGGGAATGAGCAGTTCTTC. The full variable domain, completed using reference TRBV11-2 and TRBJ2-1, is EAGVAQSPRYKIIEKRQSVAFWCNPISGHATLYWYQQILGQGPKLLIQFQNNGVVDDSQLPKDRFSAERLKGVDSTLKIQPAKLEDSAVYLCASSPNEGNEQFFGPGTRLTVL.

This clonotype showed up many times. This chain uses TRBV7-8 with TRBJ2-5, with 10 bases matching TRBD2. After removal of 2 bases from V and 4 bases from J, the junction contained 4 bases not matched to a gene. The CDR3 is made up of 15 amino acids. Germline values: CDR1 SGHVS, CDR2 FQNEAQ. As DNA, the CDR3 is TGTGCCAGCAGCTTACAGCGGGGGGGCCGAGAGACCCAGTACTTC. It encodes CASSLQRGGRETQYF.

This clonotype occurred a few times. V gene TRBV3-1 combines with J gene TRBJ2-7; D is possibly TRBD2 (5 bases). CDR3 size: 14 residues. Germline values: CDR1 LGHDT, CDR2 YNNKEL (reference sequence). Trimming left V 2 bases short and J 3 bases short, with 11 bases between. For the CDR3, the DNA is TGTGCCAGCAGCCAAAGCCCCAGCGGCTACGAGCAGTACTTC. Its protein product is CASSQSPSGYEQYF.

The gene calls are TRBV20-1 and TRBJ2-1; maybe TRBD2 (6 bases). The CDR3 extends over 13 amino acids. V lost 6 bases and J 3 bases, leaving 12 bases between the germline ends. CDR1 and CDR2 (germline): DFQATT, SNEGSKA (reference sequence). The CDR3 sequence: CSATPGVYNEQFF. CDR3 bases: TGCAGTGCAACCCCGGGAGTCTACAATGAGCAGTTCTTC.

Concerning this clonotype itself: The junction shows a germline mismatch at one end, possibly a read error. V and J are TRBV6-5 and TRBJ2-7; 9 bases align to TRBD1. The CDR3 covers 16 residues. CDR1 is MNHEY and CDR2 is SVGAGI in the germline V gene. The CDR3 nucleotides read TGTGCCAGCAGTCCCCCAGGGACAGGGAAGTCCTACGAGCATTACTTC. This sequence encodes CASSPPGTGKSYEHYF.

Only a few counts were recorded for this clonotype. The gene calls are TRBV29-1 and TRBJ2-3; a weak D match, TRBD1 (6 bases). The germline V and J ends were trimmed by 8 bases and 2 bases, with 8 bases remaining between them. The CDR3 covers 11 residues. CDR1 SQVTM and CDR2 ANQGSEA come from the germline V gene. The CDR3 DNA follows: TGCAGCACAGGGAACACAGATACGCAGTATTTT. Translated: CSTGNTDTQYF.

This chain joins TRBV18 and TRBJ2-5; 7 bases are a match to TRBD2. Looked up from germline, CDR1 is KGHSH and CDR2 is LQKENI. The CDR3 contains 13 residues. The V and J ends lost 11 bases and 1 base, in that order; junction bases with no gene match: 7. In DNA, the CDR3 is TGTGCCTGCCGGCCGGGGGGCCAAGAGACCCAGTACTTC. Protein sequence: CACRPGGQETQYF.

This clonotype was observed a handful of times. Written as DNA, the CDR3 is TGCGCCAGCAGCCCTCGGGTGGGGGCACCTAACTATGGCTACACCTTC. Protein product: CASSPRVGAPNYGYTF. The gene calls are TRBV4-1 and TRBJ1-2; the D gene is possibly TRBD1 (6 bases). The CDR3 has 16 residues. V gave up 4 bases and J gave up 0 bases, with 15 bases separating them. The germline gives CDR1 MGHRA, CDR2 YSYEKL.

This clonotype was detected a few times. This chain joins TRBV12-3 or TRBV12-4 and TRBJ1-5; D unresolved. V was shortened by 5 bases and J by 1 base, with 9 bases between the two germline ends. CDR3 size: 14 residues. The CDR3 nucleotides read TGTGCCAGCAGTAACCTCCAGAGCAATCAGCCCCAGCATTTT. Translation gives CASSNLQSNQPQHF.

V and J are TRBV20-1 and TRBJ2-4; 9 positions match TRBD1. The trim removed 4 bases at V and 2 bases at J, leaving 3 bases unmatched. Germline values: CDR1 DFQATT, CDR2 SNEGSKA (reference sequence). This CDR3 region has 14 residues. The CDR3 spells CSATGTGTKNIQYF. CDR3 nucleotides: TGCAGTGCTACCGGGACAGGGACCAAAAACATTCAGTACTTC.

This clonotype was seen a few times. The rearrangement links TRBV4-2 to TRBJ1-2; D unresolved. V lost 1 base, J lost 7 bases, and 16 bases lay in between. From germline, CDR1 is LGHNA and CDR2 YNFKEQ. CDR3 length: 15 amino acids. The DNA for the CDR3 is TGTGCCAGCAGCCAAGCCCCCAGCTCCCCGGGTGGCTACACCTTC. The encoded protein is CASSQAPSSPGGYTF.

The rearrangement links TRBV6-2 or TRBV6-3 to TRBJ2-3; 8 positions match TRBD2. Germline V gives CDR1 MNHEY, CDR2 SVGEGT. This CDR3 has 13 amino acids. J was trimmed by 6 bases and V by 8 bases; bases with no gene match: 7. The CDR3 sequence is CASSGGFFDTQYF. DNA of the CDR3: TGTGCCAGCTCGGGGGGGTTCTTTGATACGCAGTATTTT.

This clonotype was counted only a few times. The rearrangement joins TRBV19 to TRBJ2-6; possibly TRBD1 for D (6 bases). The germline V gene encodes CDR1 LNHDA and CDR2 SQIVND (reference sequence). This CDR3 spans 17 amino acids. V was clipped by 4 bases and J by 0 bases, with 13 bases between them. The CDR3 DNA sequence: TGTGCCAGTAGTAGGAAGACAGGCCACTCTGGGGCCAACGTCCTGACTTTC. It encodes CASSRKTGHSGANVLTF. The full variable domain, its missing parts supplied by reference TRBV19 and TRBJ2-6, is DGGITQSPKYLFRKEGQNVTLSCEQNLNHDAMYWYRQDPGQGLRLIYYSQIVNDFQKGDIAEGYSVSREKKESFPLTVTSAQKNPTAFYLCASSRKTGHSGANVLTFGAGSRLTVL.

This clonotype was counted between two and nine times. V usage is TRBV7-9 and J usage is TRBJ1-4; D is ambiguous. V was pared by 5 bases and J by 4 bases, with 17 bases between. CDR1 SEHNR and CDR2 FQNEAQ come from the germline V gene (reference sequence). The CDR3 is 16 amino acids. CDR3 DNA: TGTGCCAGCAGCGGCGTGGCTGCCTCTATTAATGAAAAACTGTTTTTT. Translated: CASSGVAASINEKLFF. Full variable domain (outside the CDR3, taken from reference TRBV7-9 and TRBJ1-4): DTGVSQNPRHKITKRGQNVTFRCDPISEHNRLYWYRQTLGQGPEFLTYFQNEAQLEKSRLLSDRFSAERPKGSFSTLEIQRTEQGDSAMYLCASSGVAASINEKLFFGSGTQLSVL.